The next 17 T cell receptor beta chains were all read from a single sample in a study of blood T cell repertoires in COVID-19. Sequencing was performed with immunoSEQ multiplex PCR; in TCRdb, only in-frame clones are kept and a portion is missing. The table has 150,000 to 200,000 clones, less than 85% seen once. Sequencing was performed on peripheral blood. Receptor source: a human donor with acute or convalescent COVID-19. The donor label of this sample is uncertain.

This chain joins TRBV6-5 and TRBJ1-6; weak D call: TRBD1 (5 bases). Trimming left V 8 bases short and J 6 bases short, with 8 bases between. The CDR3 consists of 12 residues. CDR1 is MNHEY, CDR2 SVGAGI, per germline. CDR3 loop: CASGRGNSPLHF. CDR3 bases: TGTGCCAGCGGGAGGGGTAATTCACCCCTCCACTTT.

The rearrangement joins TRBV20-1 to TRBJ1-5, with a possible D match to TRBD1 (5 bases). The CDR3 loop spans 11 amino acids. Germline CDR1 is DFQATT and CDR2 is SNEGSKA (reference sequence). V gave up 5 bases and J gave up 5 bases, with 7 bases separating them. The CDR3 DNA is TGCAGTGCTGGGGGGGATCAGCCCCAGCATTTT. Its protein is CSAGGDQPQHF.

This chain connects TRBV7-9 to TRBJ1-2, with TRBD1 identical over 10 bases. The CDR3 runs 16 residues. With V trimmed by 0 bases and J by 0 bases, 1 base remained unmatched. Per germline, CDR1 SEHNR and CDR2 FQNEAQ (reference sequence). This CDR3 is CASSLAGTGANYGYTF. CDR3 DNA sequence: TGTGCCAGCAGCTTAGCGGGGACAGGGGCTAACTATGGCTACACCTTC.

This clone was counted a few times. The V call is TRBV5-4, the J call TRBJ2-3; TRBD2 agrees at 8 bases. CDR1 and CDR2 from the germline V gene are SGHNT and YYREEE (reference sequence). The CDR3 covers 18 residues. The J segment lost 2 bases and the V segment lost 3 bases, leaving 14 bases of the junction unmatched. The CDR3 DNA is TGTGCCAGCAGCTCCGGGGTAGTAGCGGGGTATGCCACAGATACGCAGTATTTT. Encoded protein: CASSSGVVAGYATDTQYF.

The chain carries TRBV28 and TRBJ2-6, with 7 nucleotides matching TRBD1. The V and J ends lost 4 bases and 0 bases, in that order; junction bases with no gene match: 9. The CDR3 runs to 18 residues. Germline CDR1 reads MDHEN; CDR2 reads SYDVKM. This chain's CDR3 is CASSSTGVHLSGANVLTF. As DNA, the CDR3 is TGTGCCAGCAGTTCAACAGGGGTTCACCTCTCTGGGGCCAACGTCCTGACTTTC.

The V and J genes are TRBV28 and TRBJ2-1; D perhaps matches TRBD2 (5 bases). Per the germline V gene, CDR1 is MDHEN and CDR2 is SYDVKM. This CDR3 is built from 15 residues. V was pared by 6 bases and J by 4 bases, with 16 bases between. The chain's CDR3 is CASSPDEAGYNEQFF. The DNA for the CDR3 is TGTGCCAGCAGCCCGGACGAGGCGGGTTACAATGAGCAGTTCTTC.

The gene calls are TRBV5-4 and TRBJ1-1; tentative D call: TRBD1 (5 bases). Between the trimmed V and J ends, which lost 2 bases and 3 bases, there was a span of 11 bases. CDR3 length: 14 residues. In germline, CDR1 is SGHNT, CDR2 YYREEE (reference sequence). This CDR3 reads CASSFRGGDTEAFF. The CDR3 DNA sequence: TGTGCCAGCAGCTTTCGCGGGGGGGACACTGAAGCTTTCTTT.

The chain couples TRBV12-3 or TRBV12-4 to TRBJ1-1; 7 positions match TRBD1. The V and J ends lost 6 bases and 7 bases, in that order; junction bases with no gene match: 8. This CDR3 has 13 amino acids. CDR3 sequence: CASRTGQVGEAFF. DNA for the CDR3: TGTGCCAGCAGGACAGGACAGGTCGGTGAAGCTTTCTTT.

CDR3 sequence (DNA): TGTGCCAGCAGCTTGGACAGGGGGACCTACAATGAGCAGTTCTTC. Protein sequence: CASSLDRGTYNEQFF. The rearrangement links TRBV5-4 to TRBJ2-1; 8 nucleotides agree with TRBD1. Looked up from germline, CDR1 is SGHNT and CDR2 is YYREEE (reference sequence). V was clipped by 0 bases and J by 2 bases; unmatched bases: 1. The CDR3 loop spans 15 amino acids.

J is TRBJ2-1 and V is TRBV2, with 7 bases that match TRBD2. J was trimmed by 5 bases and V by 4 bases; bases with no gene match: 5. The CDR3 extends over 14 amino acids. The germline V gene has CDR1 SNHLY and CDR2 FYNNEI. CDR3 nucleotides: TGTGCCAGCAGTGCATTGGGGGGGAACAATGAGCAGTTCTTC. Amino acids: CASSALGGNNEQFF.

This clone has more than one count but fewer than ten. The CDR3 loop is CASSPDRPVAFF. As DNA, the CDR3 is TGTGCCAGCAGCCCGGACAGGCCAGTCGCTTTCTTT. This chain joins TRBV7-2 and TRBJ1-1, with TRBD1 matching over 7 bases. The V and J ends lost 5 bases and 11 bases, in that order; junction bases with no gene match: 8. In germline, CDR1 is SGHTA, CDR2 FQGNSA. CDR3 size: 12 residues. Together with reference TRBV7-2 and TRBJ1-1, the CDR3 gives the full variable domain: GAGVSQSPSNKVTEKGKDVELRCDPISGHTALYWYRQSLGQGLEFLIYFQGNSAPDKSGLPSDRFSAERTGGSVSTLTIQRTQQEDSAVYLCASSPDRPVAFFGQGTRLTVV.

The chain links TRBV11-1 to TRBJ1-2; 9 nucleotides align to TRBD1. The CDR3 totals 13 residues. V lost 4 bases to trimming and J lost 4 bases; unmatched junction nucleotides: 1. The germline V gene encodes CDR1 SGHAT and CDR2 FQDESV (reference sequence). CDR3 sequence (DNA): TGTGCCAGCAGCTGGGGACAGGGCTATGGCTACACCTTC. Translating gives CASSWGQGYGYTF.

DNA for the CDR3: TGTGCCAGCGGACAGCCACCCATGAACACTGAAGCTTTCTTT. As protein: CASGQPPMNTEAFF. The rearrangement uses TRBV9 and TRBJ1-1; D possibly corresponds to TRBD1 (6 bases). CDR3 size: 14 residues. V lost 7 bases to trimming and J lost 0 bases, with 13 bases between them. Germline V gene lookup returns CDR1 SGDLS and CDR2 YYNGEE.

This chain joins TRBV7-9 and TRBJ2-5; D perhaps matches TRBD1 (5 bases). V was shortened by 5 bases and J by 3 bases, with 19 bases between the two germline ends. This CDR3 is built from 16 residues. The germline gives CDR1 SEHNR, CDR2 FQNEAQ (reference sequence). In nucleotides, the CDR3 is TGTGCCAGCAGCCAGGGTCAGGGAACTTCGGAAGAGACCCAGTACTTC. Protein product: CASSQGQGTSEETQYF.

The chain is built from TRBV6-5 and TRBJ1-1, with D unresolved. This CDR3 has 13 amino acids. Germline values: CDR1 MNHEY, CDR2 SVGAGI. The V end lost 5 bases, the J end lost 8 bases, and 15 bases lay between the germline ends. CDR3 residues: CASSISGRGEAFF. The DNA for the CDR3 is TGTGCCAGCAGTATAAGTGGGAGAGGCGAAGCTTTCTTT.

V is TRBV30 and J is TRBJ2-7; weak D call: TRBD1 (5 bases). The germline V gene has CDR1 GTSNPN and CDR2 SVGIG (reference sequence). V was shortened by 0 bases and J by 2 bases, with 11 bases between the two germline ends. The length of the CDR3 is 14 residues. In nucleotides, the CDR3 is TGTGCCTGGAGTGTAGGAGACAGCACCTACGAGCAGTACTTC. It is translated as CAWSVGDSTYEQYF.

The chain combines TRBV18 with TRBJ2-3, with 10 bases identical to TRBD1. The trim removed 0 bases at V and 4 bases at J, leaving 4 bases unmatched. The CDR3 extends over 16 amino acids. The germline V gene encodes CDR1 KGHSH and CDR2 LQKENI. CDR3 DNA: TGTGCCAGCTCACCACCGGGACAGGGGCACCCAGATACGCAGTATTTT. Residues: CASSPPGQGHPDTQYF. The complete variable domain, with remaining parts taken from reference TRBV18 and TRBJ2-3, reads NAGVMQNPRHLVRRRGQEARLRCSPMKGHSHVYWYRQLPEEGLKFMVYLQKENIIDESGMPKERFSAEFPKEGPSILRIQQVVRGDSAAYFCASSPPGQGHPDTQYFGPGTRLTVL.